These 29 T cell receptor beta chains originate from one sample sequenced in a study of Graves' ophthalmopathy and Graves' hyperthyroidism. Investigators amplified TCR beta CDR3 regions from RNA transcripts. Second-round multiplex PCR came after first-round RT-PCR with HTBI primers. TCRdb ran MiXCR on the multiplex PCR reads and lists one entry per CDR3 protein. Of about 500,000 distinct CDR3 sequences in the sample, 35% to 40% were seen once. The material sequenced was peripheral blood or thyroid tissue (not recorded which). The source of these receptors is an adult man with Graves' hyperthyroidism.

The chain couples TRBV9 to TRBJ2-1; 11 bases are a match to TRBD2. The germline CDR1 and CDR2 sequences are SGDLS and YYNGEE. With V trimmed by 3 bases and J by 8 bases, 7 bases remained unmatched. The length of the CDR3 is 15 residues. The CDR3 DNA reads TGTGCCAGCAGCGCGAGTAGCGGGAGGGCCGATGAGCAGTTCTTC. Translating it yields CASSASSGRADEQFF.

About this clonotype itself: The CDR3 carries no conserved terminal phenylalanine or tryptophan, so it likely arises from a read error. The chain is built from TRBV19 and TRBJ2-5; weak D call: TRBD2 (5 bases). The germline CDR1 and CDR2 sequences are LNHDA and SQIVND (reference sequence). CDR3 length equals 11 residues. The V gene lost 4 bases and the J gene lost 5 bases, with 5 bases spanning the gap. This chain's CDR3 is CASSTGETQYL. In DNA, the CDR3 is TGTGCCAGTAGTACGGGGGAGACCCAGTACCTC.

At least ten counts were recorded for this clonotype. The genes are TRBV11-2 and TRBJ1-6; TRBD1 is a possible D gene (6 bases). Germline lookup yields CDR1 SGHAT and CDR2 FQNNGV. This CDR3 is built from 16 residues. With 0 bases removed from V and 8 bases from J, the gap between germline ends came to 14 bases. The CDR3 sequence is CASSLETRTADSPLHF. CDR3 sequence (DNA): TGTGCCAGCAGCTTAGAAACCCGGACAGCCGATTCACCCCTCCACTTT.

V usage is TRBV15 and J usage is TRBJ2-7; a possible D gene is TRBD2 (5 bases). This CDR3 has 15 residues. The ends were cut back, 3 bases at V and 2 bases at J, with 14 bases in the middle. The germline V gene has CDR1 LNHNV and CDR2 YYDKDF (reference sequence). The CDR3 region is CATSSYSSRAYEQYF. DNA of the CDR3: TGTGCCACCAGCAGTTACTCCTCGAGGGCCTACGAGCAGTACTTC.

In the case of this clonotype: A read error may account for a junction end that differs from germline. V gene TRBV4-1 combines with J gene TRBJ1-1; 8 bases are shared with TRBD1. CDR1 MGHRA and CDR2 YSYEKL come from the germline V gene. This CDR3 spans 15 amino acids. The CDR3 loop is CASSQAQTGGTEAFF. CDR3 bases: TGTGCCAGCAGCCAAGCCCAAACAGGGGGCACTGAAGCTTTCTTT.

This clonotype was recorded many times. The V gene is TRBV7-8, the J gene TRBJ2-7, with TRBD2 matching over 7 bases. Germline CDR1 is SGHVS and CDR2 is FQNEAQ. This CDR3 comprises 17 residues. The V gene end was trimmed by 1 base and the J gene end by 2 bases; junction bases not matched to a gene: 11. The CDR3 loop reads CASSLGALAGDTYEQYF. CDR3 DNA: TGTGCCAGCAGCTTAGGGGCCCTCGCGGGGGATACCTACGAGCAGTACTTC.

The rearrangement links TRBV2 to TRBJ2-7, with D possibly TRBD1 on 6 matching bases. The CDR3 extends over 17 amino acids. V lost 6 bases to trimming and J lost 4 bases, with 25 bases between them. Germline loops: CDR1 SNHLY, CDR2 FYNNEI. The CDR3: CASSPSLQSAGAYEQYF. The DNA for the CDR3 is TGTGCCAGCAGCCCCAGTCTACAGTCGGCAGGGGCGTACGAGCAGTACTTC.

The chain couples TRBV27 to TRBJ2-5, with 10 bases that match TRBD2. V shed 0 bases, J shed 5 bases, and the junction held 3 bases outside the gene matches. The CDR3 spans 15 residues. Germline V lookup: CDR1 MNHEY, CDR2 SMNVEV (reference sequence). The CDR3, as DNA: TGTGCCAGCAGTTTATCACTAGCGGGGTGGGAGACCCAGTACTTC. This sequence encodes CASSLSLAGWETQYF.

This sequence joins TRBV24-1 and TRBJ2-5, with D possibly TRBD1 on 6 matching bases. CDR1 is KGHDR, CDR2 SFDVKD, per germline. The CDR3 is made up of 15 amino acids. Trimming left V 4 bases short and J 0 bases short, with 11 bases between. CDR3 sequence reads: CATSEWTADQETQYF. In DNA form, the CDR3 reads TGTGCCACCAGTGAATGGACAGCTGACCAAGAGACCCAGTACTTC.

The rearrangement uses TRBV24-1 and TRBJ2-7, with 8 bases fitting TRBD1. V lost 12 bases and J lost 3; bases outside the gene matches: 6. The CDR3 length is 12 residues. Germline V gene lookup returns CDR1 KGHDR and CDR2 SFDVKD. DNA of the CDR3: TGTGCCTCGAACAGGGGGGACTACGAGCAGTACTTC. It encodes CASNRGDYEQYF.

Comment on this clonotype: It may be a read error: a sequence one base away is much more abundant. V is TRBV13 and J is TRBJ2-7; 9 bases align to TRBD1. The CDR3 totals 14 residues. V gave up 8 bases and J gave up 3 bases; unmatched junction bases: 8. Germline CDR1 and CDR2: PRHDT and FYEKMQ (reference sequence). CDR3 sequence (DNA): TGTGCCAGCGGCAAACCGGGACAGGGCTACGAGCAGTACTTC. The encoded protein is CASGKPGQGYEQYF.

V gene TRBV10-3 combines with J gene TRBJ2-2; 11 bases are shared with TRBD1. This CDR3 is 13 amino acids long. V lost 8 bases, J lost 8 bases, and 4 bases stayed unmatched. Germline-derived CDR1 and CDR2 are ENHRY and SYGVKD. The CDR3 DNA reads as TGTGCCATCGGGGACAGGGGGAGTGGGGAGCTGTTTTTT. Amino acids: CAIGDRGSGELFF.

The V call is TRBV5-1, the J call TRBJ1-1, with D possibly TRBD1 on 6 matching bases. Germline V CDR1 and CDR2: SGHRS, YFSETQ. The V end lost 0 bases, the J end lost 10 bases, and 13 bases lay between the germline ends. This CDR3 spans 13 amino acids. CDR3 coding DNA: TGCGCCAGCAGCTTGGCCGGGGGGCGAGGAGCTTTCTTT. Its translation: CASSLAGGRGAFF. The full variable domain, rest sourced from reference TRBV5-1 and TRBJ1-1, is KAGVTQTPRYLIKTRGQQVTLSCSPISGHRSVSWYQQTPGQGLQFLFEYFSETQRNKGNFPGRFSGRQFSNSRSEMNVSTLELGDSALYLCASSLAGGRGAFFGQGTRLTVV.

The sample holds many counts of this clonotype. This rearrangement joins TRBV20-1 to TRBJ2-2, with D perhaps TRBD2 (6 bases). The CDR3 spans 13 residues. Germline values: CDR1 DFQATT, CDR2 SNEGSKA (reference sequence). Trimming removed 6 bases from V and 5 bases from J, with 13 bases in between. The CDR3 loop is CSARGLITGELFF. The CDR3 bases are TGCAGTGCGAGGGGACTTATTACCGGGGAGCTGTTTTTT.

This clonotype was seen ten or more times. CDR3 DNA: TGTGCCAGCAGTTTCGGCCCACAGGAGCACCAGCCCCAGCATTTT. Its protein product is CASSFGPQEHQPQHF. V gene TRBV28 combines with J gene TRBJ1-5; possible D gene TRBD1, 5 bases. Germline assignment: CDR1 MDHEN and CDR2 SYDVKM. CDR3 length: 15 amino acids. Trimming left V 3 bases short and J 7 bases short, with 16 bases between.

The chain recombines TRBV29-1 with TRBJ2-7, with TRBD1 matching over 7 bases. The J segment lost 1 base and the V segment lost 4 bases, leaving 7 bases of the junction unmatched. CDR3 length: 14 residues. Germline values: CDR1 SQVTM, CDR2 ANQGSEA. CDR3 nucleotides: TGCAGCGTTGTCCCCGCCAGGGGGTCCTACGAGCAGTACTTC. Translated, it gives CSVVPARGSYEQYF.

In this sample, this clonotype turned up a few times. The chain has TRBV19 and TRBJ1-4, with TRBD1 matching 7 bases. This CDR3 is 14 amino acids long. The J segment lost 5 bases and the V segment lost 6 bases, leaving 6 bases of the junction unmatched. From germline, CDR1 is LNHDA and CDR2 SQIVND (reference sequence). The CDR3 nucleotides are TGTGCCAGTAGAGAGGGGACAGCAAATGAAAAACTGTTTTTT. This translates into CASREGTANEKLFF. The entire variable domain, with the rest obtained from reference TRBV19 and TRBJ1-4, is as follows: DGGITQSPKYLFRKEGQNVTLSCEQNLNHDAMYWYRQDPGQGLRLIYYSQIVNDFQKGDIAEGYSVSREKKESFPLTVTSAQKNPTAFYLCASREGTANEKLFFGSGTQLSVL.

V usage is TRBV28 and J usage is TRBJ1-4; possible D gene TRBD1, 5 bases. The CDR3 is 15 residues long. The ends were cut back, 5 bases at V and 7 bases at J, with 17 bases in the middle. Germline V lookup: CDR1 MDHEN, CDR2 SYDVKM. This CDR3 is CASSLTGAVGEKLFF. CDR3 nucleotides: TGTGCCAGCAGTCTTACCGGGGCGGTGGGTGAAAAACTGTTTTTT.

This rearrangement joins TRBV25-1 to TRBJ2-7; D tentatively reads TRBD1 or TRBD2 (5 bases each). Trimming pared 5 bases from V and 0 bases from J, leaving 11 bases between. This CDR3 has 14 amino acids. CDR1 MGHDK and CDR2 SYGVNS come from the germline V gene. The CDR3 sequence: CASSWMGPSYEQYF. The CDR3, as DNA: TGTGCCAGCAGTTGGATGGGACCCTCCTACGAGCAGTACTTC.

This clonotype was counted many times. The chain couples TRBV18 to TRBJ2-5, with TRBD2 identical over 9 bases. Germline values: CDR1 KGHSH, CDR2 LQKENI. J was trimmed by 5 bases and V by 11 bases; bases with no gene match: 9. This CDR3 has 13 residues. The CDR3 protein is CASRGGRGETQYF. CDR3 coding DNA: TGTGCCTCACGCGGCGGGAGGGGCGAGACCCAGTACTTC.

This clonotype was counted once. The J gene is TRBJ1-2, the V gene TRBV19, with TRBD1 matching 7 bases. J was trimmed by 8 bases and V by 1 base; bases with no gene match: 7. The CDR3 length is 14 residues. The germline CDR1 and CDR2 sequences are LNHDA and SQIVND (reference sequence). The CDR3, as DNA: TGTGCCAGTAGTATAGGCAGGGGGTTTGGAGGCTACACCTTC. The encoded protein is CASSIGRGFGGYTF.

The chain combines TRBV5-1 with TRBJ1-5; tentatively, D is TRBD1 (6 bases). Trimming took 2 bases from V and 6 from J, leaving 12 bases between them. The CDR3 is made up of 14 amino acids. Germline-derived CDR1 and CDR2 are SGHRS and YFSETQ. The CDR3 bases are TGCGCCAGCAGCTTTACAGGGTCGGTTCAGCCCCAGCATTTT. Translated: CASSFTGSVQPQHF.

This clonotype has only one observation. The chain recombines TRBV9 with TRBJ2-7; weak D call: TRBD1 (6 bases). Trimming removed 4 bases at V and 1 base at J, with 21 bases between. This CDR3 has 17 residues. Per germline, CDR1 SGDLS and CDR2 YYNGEE. The chain's CDR3 is CASSQDYADRLSYEQYF. CDR3 bases: TGTGCCAGCAGCCAAGATTACGCCGACAGGTTATCCTACGAGCAGTACTTC.

This clonotype was observed a few times. At one of its ends the junction is not consistent with the germline gene, which may arise from a read error. J is TRBJ2-7 and V is TRBV4-1, with 11 bases that match TRBD2. This CDR3 is 17 amino acids long. The germline CDR1 and CDR2 sequences are MGHRA and YSYEKL. DNA for the CDR3: TGCGCCAGCAGTCAAGCCCTAACTAGCGGGAGTGCCTACGAGCAGTACTTC. As protein: CASSQALTSGSAYEQYF.

This clonotype was detected ten times or more. This sequence joins TRBV2 and TRBJ2-6; D not resolved. Between the trimmed V and J ends, which lost 2 bases and 0 bases, there was a span of 11 bases. Germline CDR1 and CDR2: SNHLY and FYNNEI. This CDR3 is built from 17 residues. CDR3 sequence: CASSEQWLSSGANVLTF. The CDR3 coding sequence is TGTGCCAGCAGTGAACAGTGGCTCAGCTCTGGGGCCAACGTCCTGACTTTC.

J is TRBJ2-7 and V is TRBV19, with unresolved D. Germline CDR1 and CDR2: LNHDA and SQIVND (reference sequence). V lost 3 bases and J 0 bases, leaving 6 bases between the germline ends. This CDR3 has 13 amino acids. CDR3 DNA sequence: TGTGCCAGTAGTATGATGGGCTCCTACGAGCAGTACTTC. This codes for CASSMMGSYEQYF.

J is TRBJ1-5 and V is TRBV30; tentatively, D is TRBD1 (6 bases). CDR1 and CDR2 from the germline V gene are GTSNPN and SVGIG (reference sequence). Trimming cost V 1 base and J 4 bases, with 11 bases left between them. This CDR3 has 14 amino acids. DNA of the CDR3: TGTGCCTGGAGTGCAGGGGTGGGGAATCAGCCCCAGCATTTT. Protein product: CAWSAGVGNQPQHF.

This clonotype was counted ten times or more. This sequence joins TRBV6-1 and TRBJ2-7; unclear D gene. The germline V gene has CDR1 MNHNS and CDR2 SASEGT. The CDR3 runs to 14 residues. Trimming cost V 7 bases and J 6 bases, with 19 bases left between them. The chain's CDR3 is CASTTPPYTREQYF. The DNA of the CDR3 is TGTGCCAGCACCACACCCCCTTATACTCGCGAGCAGTACTTC.

This clonotype showed up just a few times. V and J are TRBV9 and TRBJ2-5, with 11 bases lining up with TRBD2. Germline lookup yields CDR1 SGDLS and CDR2 YYNGEE. CDR3 size: 17 residues. The V and J ends lost 0 bases and 4 bases, in that order; junction bases with no gene match: 8. The CDR3 loop is CASSVGNSGGAGETQYF. Written as DNA, the CDR3 is TGTGCCAGCAGCGTAGGTAATAGCGGGGGGGCCGGAGAGACCCAGTACTTC.